These 32 T cell receptor beta chains came from one sample sequenced in a study of blood T cell repertoires in COVID-19. Sequencing used immunoSEQ multiplex PCR; TCRdb keeps in-frame clones, though not all of them. The table shows some 56,000 clones, with 70% to 90% occurring only once. The sequenced material came from peripheral blood. The origin of the receptors is a human donor in a cohort sampled during active COVID-19.

V usage is TRBV30 and J usage is TRBJ1-5; D is possibly TRBD1 (5 bases). Germline CDR1 GTSNPN, CDR2 SVGIG (reference sequence). The CDR3 extends over 14 amino acids. The V end was cut by 5 bases, the J end by 2 bases, with 13 bases between. The CDR3 DNA follows: TGTGCCTGGCAGGGCGCCTATGGCAATCAGCCCCAGCATTTT. Translated, it gives CAWQGAYGNQPQHF.

CDR3 in amino acids: CASSPFYGGASAARETQYF. The CDR3, as DNA: TGTGCCAGCTCACCTTTTTACGGGGGGGCCAGCGCAGCGCGAGAGACCCAGTACTTC. The chain couples TRBV18 to TRBJ2-5; TRBD2 matches 8 bases. J gave up 4 bases and V 3 bases, and 19 bases lay outside the gene matches. This CDR3 contains 19 residues. Germline loops: CDR1 KGHSH, CDR2 LQKENI.

The sample holds one count of this clone. The rearrangement uses TRBV7-2 and TRBJ2-3, with D perhaps TRBD2 (5 bases). The ends were cut back, 2 bases at V and 2 bases at J, with 11 bases in the middle. The CDR3 extends over 15 amino acids. In germline, CDR1 is SGHTA, CDR2 FQGNSA. The CDR3 sequence: CASSLPGVLTDTQYF. Here the CDR3 DNA reads TGTGCCAGCAGCTTACCCGGGGTACTCACAGATACGCAGTATTTT.

The chain is built from TRBV19 and TRBJ2-7, with 9 bases aligning to TRBD1. Germline trimming cut 1 base from V and 5 bases from J; bases unmatched to any gene: 6. CDR1 and CDR2 from the germline V gene are LNHDA and SQIVND (reference sequence). The CDR3 extends over 15 amino acids. The CDR3 nucleotides read TGTGCCAGTAGTATAGCGGGACAGGGCTTCCACGAGCAGTACTTC. Its translation: CASSIAGQGFHEQYF.

The chain has TRBV27 and TRBJ1-6, with D perhaps matching TRBD1 (5 bases). Looked up from germline, CDR1 is MNHEY and CDR2 is SMNVEV (reference sequence). The CDR3 sequence is 16 residues long. The V and J ends lost 4 bases and 0 bases respectively, with 10 bases between them. The CDR3 loop reads CASSSLGVSYNSPLHF. The CDR3 DNA follows: TGTGCCAGCAGTTCCTTAGGGGTCTCCTATAATTCACCCCTCCACTTT.

The rearrangement uses TRBV5-6 and TRBJ2-1; TRBD2 matches 12 bases. This CDR3 contains 14 residues. CDR1 is SGHDT and CDR2 is YYEEEE in the germline V gene. The J segment lost 9 bases and the V segment lost 3 bases, leaving 4 bases of the junction unmatched. The DNA for the CDR3 is TGTGCCAGCAGCTCTAGCGGGGGGGCCGGTGAGCAGTTCTTC. The encoded protein is CASSSSGGAGEQFF. Full variable domain (remainder filled in from reference TRBV5-6 and TRBJ2-1): DAGVTQSPTHLIKTRGQQVTLRCSPKSGHDTVSWYQQALGQGPQFIFQYYEEEERQRGNFPDRFSGHQFPNYSSELNVNALLLGDSALYLCASSSSGGAGEQFFGPGTRLTVL.

The rearrangement links TRBV4-3 to TRBJ2-4; 7 nucleotides line up with TRBD1. Germline V gene data show CDR1 as LGHNA and CDR2 as YSLEER. V trimming: 1 base; J trimming: 9 bases; junction bases outside the gene matches: 12. The CDR3 covers 16 residues. The CDR3 bases are TGCGCCAGCAGCCAAGGTCTTTTAGGGGGCCTGGGCATTCAGTACTTC. Residues: CASSQGLLGGLGIQYF.

The chain links TRBV4-3 to TRBJ2-2; tentative D call: TRBD2 (6 bases). The V and J ends lost 0 bases and 0 bases respectively, with 14 bases between them. The CDR3 length is 18 residues. Per the germline V gene, CDR1 is LGHNA and CDR2 is YSLEER. The chain's CDR3 is CASSQDLRGPANTGELFF. Written as DNA, the CDR3 is TGCGCCAGCAGCCAAGACTTGCGGGGCCCTGCGAACACCGGGGAGCTGTTTTTT.

This clone has more than one count but fewer than ten. The V gene is TRBV7-2, the J gene TRBJ1-5; possibly TRBD1 for D (5 bases). Trimming pared 1 base from V and 7 bases from J, leaving 8 bases between. CDR1 is SGHTA, CDR2 FQGNSA, per germline. This CDR3 spans 13 amino acids. CDR3 residues: CASSLEGQQPQHF. The DNA of the CDR3 is TGTGCCAGCAGCTTAGAGGGGCAGCAGCCCCAGCATTTT.

This chain joins TRBV30 and TRBJ1-2, with D maybe TRBD1 (5 bases). V lost 2 bases to trimming and J lost 8 bases, with 9 bases between them. The CDR3 runs 11 residues. The V gene's germline CDR1 is GTSNPN and CDR2 SVGIG (reference sequence). For the CDR3, the DNA is TGTGCCTGGAGTTATAGGGGAGGCTACACCTTC. It is translated as CAWSYRGGYTF.

The chain employs TRBV5-1 and TRBJ1-1; the D is unclear. V shed 2 bases and J shed 4 bases, with 12 bases lying between them. Looked up from germline, CDR1 is SGHRS and CDR2 is YFSETQ. The length of the CDR3 is 14 residues. In DNA, the CDR3 is TGCGCCAGCAGCTTCGGGGTCTCGGCCACTGAAGCTTTCTTT. Its translation is CASSFGVSATEAFF.

The J gene is TRBJ2-1, the V gene TRBV3-1 (or the pseudogene TRBV3-2); D is perhaps TRBD1 (6 bases). V dropped 4 bases and J dropped 6 bases, with 16 bases sitting between them. Per germline, CDR1 LGHDT and CDR2 YNNKEL (reference sequence). The CDR3 covers 15 residues. The DNA of the CDR3 is TGTGCCAGCAGCCTAAACTTAGGGACACCCAATGAGCAGTTCTTC. Translation: CASSLNLGTPNEQFF.

The chain combines TRBV27 with TRBJ1-2, with TRBD1 as a possible D gene (5 bases). The CDR3 consists of 14 residues. The germline CDR1 and CDR2 sequences are MNHEY and SMNVEV (reference sequence). Between the trimmed V and J ends, which lost 7 bases and 2 bases, there was a span of 14 bases. The CDR3, as DNA: TGTGCCAGCACCCCCTTTGGGGGGAACTATGGCTACACCTTC. Translated, it gives CASTPFGGNYGYTF.

V gene TRBV5-4 combines with J gene TRBJ2-1; the match to TRBD2 covers 13 bases. V lost 4 bases to trimming and J lost 2 bases; unmatched junction nucleotides: 6. This CDR3 is 17 amino acids long. Per the germline V gene, CDR1 is SGHNT and CDR2 is YYREEE (reference sequence). CDR3 bases: TGTGCCAGCAGCCCTCAACTAGCGGGGGGGACCTACAATGAGCAGTTCTTC. Translation: CASSPQLAGGTYNEQFF.

The rearrangement links TRBV5-6 to TRBJ2-3, with 7 bases lining up with TRBD1. Germline V gene sequence: CDR1 SGHDT, CDR2 YYEEEE. Trimming removed 2 bases from V and 6 bases from J; junction bases left unmatched: 9. The CDR3 has 15 residues. CDR3 sequence (DNA): TGTGCCAGCAGCTTTCTGCAGGGGGTAGGGGATACGCAGTATTTT. Protein: CASSFLQGVGDTQYF.

The V gene is TRBV18, the J gene TRBJ2-1; 12 nucleotides align to TRBD2. CDR1 and CDR2 from the germline V gene are KGHSH and LQKENI. CDR3 size: 17 residues. V shed 3 bases and J 1 base; nucleotides not matched to a gene: 4. The CDR3, as DNA: TGTGCCAGCTCACCTAGGACTAGCGGGGTTTCCTACAATGAGCAGTTCTTC. It specifies CASSPRTSGVSYNEQFF.

The CDR3 sequence is CAMGGDGGYNEQFF. DNA for the CDR3: TGTGCCATGGGAGGTGACGGGGGTTACAATGAGCAGTTCTTC. The chain combines TRBV10-3 with TRBJ2-1; perhaps TRBD2 as D (6 bases). The CDR3 is made up of 14 amino acids. In germline, CDR1 is ENHRY, CDR2 SYGVKD. The V end was cut by 9 bases, the J end by 4 bases, with 16 bases between.

The rearrangement links TRBV30 to TRBJ1-6; the D is unclear. V was cut by 1 base and J by 10 bases, with 14 bases left in between. Germline assignment: CDR1 GTSNPN and CDR2 SVGIG (reference sequence). The CDR3 has 14 residues. CDR3 residues: CAWSALLTGSPLHF. CDR3 in DNA: TGTGCCTGGAGTGCCCTCCTGACCGGGTCACCCCTCCACTTT.

The chain recombines TRBV4-1 with TRBJ2-6; weak D call: TRBD2 (6 bases). CDR1 and CDR2 (germline): MGHRA, YSYEKL. The CDR3 sequence is 19 residues long. The V end was cut by 0 bases, the J end by 0 bases, with 15 bases between. CDR3 coding DNA: TGCGCCAGCAGCCAAGATGGGAGGAGATACAGCTCTGGGGCCAACGTCCTGACTTTC. This codes for CASSQDGRRYSSGANVLTF.

CDR3 in amino acids: CASRTFLRGSGGRLETQYF. The CDR3 nucleotides are TGTGCCAGCCGGACTTTCCTTCGGGGTAGCGGGGGGCGTCTAGAGACCCAGTACTTC. This chain links TRBV2 with TRBJ2-5; 10 nucleotides match TRBD2. The CDR3 is 19 residues long. Germline trimming cut 8 bases from V and 4 bases from J; bases unmatched to any gene: 22. Germline assignment: CDR1 SNHLY and CDR2 FYNNEI.

This clone is a singleton in its sample. The CDR3: CASSRVIGSGGPGGPKNIQYF. In DNA form, the CDR3 reads TGTGCCAGCAGCCGCGTGATTGGGAGCGGGGGCCCCGGCGGGCCCAAAAACATTCAGTACTTC. J is TRBJ2-4 and V is TRBV6-6; TRBD2 matches 8 bases. CDR1 is MNHNY, CDR2 SVGAGI, per germline (reference sequence). After removal of 6 bases from V and 2 bases from J, the junction contained 24 bases not matched to a gene. The CDR3 consists of 21 residues.

The chain recombines TRBV9 with TRBJ2-3; D gene uncertain. CDR3 length: 14 residues. V lost 3 bases and J lost 4, with 12 bases in between. CDR1 and CDR2 (germline): SGDLS, YYNGEE. CDR3: CASSAPTPPDTQYF. The CDR3 DNA reads TGTGCCAGCAGCGCCCCAACACCGCCAGATACGCAGTATTTT. Drawing the rest from reference TRBV9 and TRBJ2-3, the complete variable domain is DSGVTQTPKHLITATGQRVTLRCSPRSGDLSVYWYQQSLDQGLQFLIQYYNGEERAKGNILERFSAQQFPDLHSELNLSSLELGDSALYFCASSAPTPPDTQYFGPGTRLTVL.

The V gene is TRBV29-1, the J gene TRBJ1-2, with a weak D call TRBD1 (5 bases). Germline V lookup: CDR1 SQVTM, CDR2 ANQGSEA. Trimming took off 5 bases at V and 2 bases at J, with 18 bases between the two ends. This CDR3 has 15 residues. This chain's CDR3 is CSVLHLTGSNYGYTF. CDR3 DNA sequence: TGCAGCGTTCTACACCTCACAGGTTCCAACTATGGCTACACCTTC.

The rearrangement uses TRBV30 and TRBJ2-7, with D possibly being TRBD2 (6 bases). Trimming pared 7 bases from V and 6 bases from J, leaving 16 bases between. The V gene's germline CDR1 is GTSNPN and CDR2 SVGIG (reference sequence). CDR3 length: 12 amino acids. The CDR3 loop is CASATSSGEQYF. CDR3 nucleotide sequence: TGTGCCTCCGCCACTAGCTCCGGCGAGCAGTACTTC.

This sequence joins TRBV5-8 and TRBJ2-7; 9 nucleotides line up with TRBD1. The germline V gene encodes CDR1 SGHTS and CDR2 YDEGEE. V lost 3 bases and J lost 2; bases outside the gene matches: 6. CDR3 length equals 15 residues. This CDR3 reads CASSYRGPVTYEQYF. CDR3 coding DNA: TGTGCCAGCAGCTACAGGGGGCCCGTAACCTACGAGCAGTACTTC.

The chain joins TRBV28 to TRBJ1-1, with 8 positions matching TRBD1. This CDR3 contains 15 residues. Trimming removed 2 bases from V and 7 bases from J; junction bases left unmatched: 9. Germline V CDR1 and CDR2: MDHEN, SYDVKM. The CDR3 DNA is TGTGCCAGCAGTTTAGGTCAGGGGGCTTTAAGTGAAGCTTTCTTT. This gives the protein CASSLGQGALSEAFF.

The chain uses TRBV10-3 and TRBJ2-5; 11 positions match TRBD2. CDR1 and CDR2 from the germline V gene are ENHRY and SYGVKD. Losses at the gene ends were 3 bases for V and 4 bases for J; bases not matched to a gene: 4. This CDR3 is 15 amino acids long. CDR3 loop: CAISDSGGARETQYF. The CDR3, as DNA: TGTGCCATCAGTGATAGCGGGGGGGCCCGAGAGACCCAGTACTTC.

The gene calls are TRBV5-5 and TRBJ2-1, with 7 bases that match TRBD1. J lost 9 bases, V lost 4 bases, and 13 bases had no gene match. This CDR3 comprises 15 residues. Germline CDR1 reads SGHKS; CDR2 reads YYEKEE (reference sequence). The CDR3 is CASSLPTGILGEQFF. Written as DNA, the CDR3 is TGTGCCAGCAGCCTCCCGACAGGGATCCTAGGTGAGCAGTTCTTC.

This chain joins TRBV2 and TRBJ1-2; D call uncertain. The CDR3 loop spans 15 amino acids. Germline V CDR1 and CDR2: SNHLY, FYNNEI. V shed 3 bases and J shed 2 bases, with 13 bases lying between them. The CDR3 DNA reads as TGTGCCAGCAGTGACAGCCAGCGCCTAAACTATGGCTACACCTTC. Translation: CASSDSQRLNYGYTF.

The chain is built from TRBV29-1 and TRBJ2-5; TRBD2 matches at 7 bases. Trimming cost V 6 bases and J 5 bases; bases outside gene matches: 12. The CDR3 loop spans 14 amino acids. Germline CDR1 is SQVTM and CDR2 is ANQGSEA. In DNA, the CDR3 is TGCAGCGTGGACCGGGGGAGGGCTTCGGAGACCCAGTACTTC. Translating gives CSVDRGRASETQYF.

The chain has TRBV29-1 and TRBJ2-2; 7 bases align to TRBD1. The germline V gene encodes CDR1 SQVTM and CDR2 ANQGSEA. CDR3 length: 14 residues. The V and J ends lost 8 bases and 4 bases, in that order; junction bases with no gene match: 10. CDR3 coding DNA: TGCAGCTGTAATCAGGGGGTGGGCACCGGGGAGCTGTTTTTT. Its protein product is CSCNQGVGTGELFF.

V is TRBV5-5 and J is TRBJ1-4; 11 positions match TRBD1. Germline assignment: CDR1 SGHKS and CDR2 YYEKEE (reference sequence). CDR3 length equals 16 residues. Unmatched junction bases numbered 4, after V lost 4 bases and J lost 2 bases. Here the CDR3 reads CASSQRDRGTNEKLFF. The CDR3 nucleotides are TGTGCCAGCAGCCAACGGGACAGGGGGACTAATGAAAAACTGTTTTTT.